Presented here are 20 T cell receptor beta chains from one specimen sequenced in a study of blood T cell repertoires in COVID-19. Method: immunoSEQ multiplex PCR; TCRdb's copy keeps in-frame clones and lacks some. The table records approximately 150,000 clones, 65% to 85% of them present only once. Sequences were obtained from peripheral blood. The receptors were gathered from a man in his fifties with active or convalescent COVID-19.

V and J are TRBV5-5 and TRBJ2-1; 10 bases are shared with TRBD1. With V trimmed by 1 base and J by 2 bases, 6 bases remained unmatched. This CDR3 spans 17 amino acids. Germline CDR1 reads SGHKS; CDR2 reads YYEKEE (reference sequence). The CDR3 loop reads CASSLWVGTGAYNEQFF. As DNA, the CDR3 is TGTGCCAGCAGCTTGTGGGTCGGGACAGGGGCCTACAATGAGCAGTTCTTC.

This clone was observed a handful of times. The chain combines TRBV30 with TRBJ1-6; D call uncertain. The CDR3 spans 12 residues. Per the germline V gene, CDR1 is GTSNPN and CDR2 is SVGIG (reference sequence). V was shortened by 2 bases and J by 7 bases, with 6 bases between the two germline ends. This CDR3 reads CAWSTKNSPLHF. The DNA for the CDR3 is TGTGCCTGGAGTACTAAAAATTCACCCCTCCACTTT.

CDR3 in amino acids: CATSRDRGRQPQHF. In nucleotides, the CDR3 is TGTGCCACCAGCAGAGACAGGGGGCGTCAGCCCCAGCATTTT. The gene calls are TRBV15 and TRBJ1-5; 8 bases map to TRBD1. The CDR3 extends over 14 amino acids. V trimming: 0 bases; J trimming: 6 bases; junction bases outside the gene matches: 1. CDR1 is LNHNV and CDR2 is YYDKDF in the germline V gene (reference sequence).

V usage is TRBV9 and J usage is TRBJ2-3, with a weak D call TRBD1 (5 bases). Per germline, CDR1 SGDLS and CDR2 YYNGEE. Deletions cut 4 bases from V and 4 bases from J, with 13 bases between. The CDR3 runs to 14 residues. In nucleotides, the CDR3 is TGTGCCAGCAGCCCTTGGACACCGGCAGATACGCAGTATTTT. Protein product: CASSPWTPADTQYF.

This clone appeared a few times. The J gene is TRBJ1-1, the V gene TRBV5-5; TRBD1 is a possible D gene (5 bases). The V end lost 0 bases, the J end lost 3 bases, and 21 bases lay between the germline ends. CDR1 is SGHKS, CDR2 YYEKEE, per germline (reference sequence). The CDR3 runs 18 residues. CDR3 coding DNA: TGTGCCAGCAGCTTGGTAGGTGGGGCGCCAGGCAGGGACACTGAAGCTTTCTTT. Protein: CASSLVGGAPGRDTEAFF.

The chain links TRBV2 to TRBJ1-4; D gene uncertain. The germline gives CDR1 SNHLY, CDR2 FYNNEI. This CDR3 has 14 residues. V dropped 6 bases and J dropped 8 bases, with 16 bases sitting between them. CDR3 coding DNA: TGTGCCAGCAGACTCGAAGGGAGCGGCGAAAAACTGTTTTTT. It translates to CASRLEGSGEKLFF. The full variable domain, with the rest looked up from reference TRBV2 and TRBJ1-4, is EPEVTQTPSHQVTQMGQEVILRCVPISNHLYFYWYRQILGQKVEFLVSFYNNEISEKSEIFDDQFSVERPDGSNFTLKIRSTKLEDSAMYFCASRLEGSGEKLFFGSGTQLSVL.

CDR3 sequence: CASSLGLAGADEQFF. DNA for the CDR3: TGCGCCAGCAGCTTGGGACTAGCGGGAGCCGATGAGCAGTTCTTC. The genes are TRBV5-1 and TRBJ2-1; 12 bases map to TRBD2. The V gene's germline CDR1 is SGHRS and CDR2 YFSETQ. With V trimmed by 0 bases and J by 8 bases, 3 bases remained unmatched. The CDR3 sequence is 15 residues long.

Written as DNA, the CDR3 is TGTGCCAGCAGCCAGGTCTTCAGGGGAACCTACAATGAGCAGTTCTTC. Its translation: CASSQVFRGTYNEQFF. The V and J genes are TRBV5-4 and TRBJ2-1; possibly TRBD1 for D (6 bases). The CDR3 spans 16 residues. Trimming took 4 bases from V and 2 from J, leaving 16 bases between them. Germline assignment: CDR1 SGHNT and CDR2 YYREEE (reference sequence). Full variable domain (missing parts from reference TRBV5-4 and TRBJ2-1): ETGVTQSPTHLIKTRGQQVTLRCSSQSGHNTVSWYQQALGQGPQFIFQYYREEENGRGNFPPRFSGLQFPNYSSELNVNALELDDSALYLCASSQVFRGTYNEQFFGPGTRLTVL.

This chain joins TRBV24-1 and TRBJ2-1, with 12 bases fitting TRBD2. This CDR3 comprises 16 residues. Unmatched junction bases numbered 0, after V lost 3 bases and J lost 1 base. The germline gives CDR1 KGHDR, CDR2 SFDVKD. CDR3 coding DNA: TGTGCCACCAGTGATACTAGCGGGAGGTCCTACAATGAGCAGTTCTTC. Its protein is CATSDTSGRSYNEQFF.

The genes are TRBV4-1 and TRBJ1-2; D perhaps matches TRBD1 (6 bases). The CDR3 has 17 residues. Trimming took off 0 bases at V and 3 bases at J, with 17 bases between the two ends. Germline CDR1 is MGHRA and CDR2 is YSYEKL. The CDR3 sequence is CASSQDARQVEYYGYTF. The CDR3 bases are TGCGCCAGCAGCCAAGATGCCCGACAGGTAGAATACTATGGCTACACCTTC.

The chain employs TRBV4-1 and TRBJ2-1, with 10 bases lining up with TRBD1. The length of the CDR3 is 16 residues. Germline assignment: CDR1 MGHRA and CDR2 YSYEKL. V lost 2 bases, J lost 9 bases, and 10 bases stayed unmatched. CDR3 in DNA: TGCGCCAGCAGCCAACTCCGGGACAGGGGTGTAGGTGAGCAGTTCTTC. This sequence encodes CASSQLRDRGVGEQFF.

The V call is TRBV6-5, the J call TRBJ1-3; D gene unclear. V gave up 5 bases and J gave up 0 bases, with 8 bases separating them. This CDR3 is 14 amino acids long. CDR1 and CDR2 (germline): MNHEY, SVGAGI. In nucleotides, the CDR3 is TGTGCCAGCAGTAGTACGAGCTCTGGAAACACCATATATTTT. Encoded protein: CASSSTSSGNTIYF.

The J gene is TRBJ2-3, the V gene TRBV28; 10 bases agree with TRBD2. The germline CDR1 and CDR2 sequences are MDHEN and SYDVKM. The CDR3 totals 16 residues. The trim removed 0 bases at V and 0 bases at J, leaving 0 bases unmatched. CDR3 DNA: TGTGCCAGCAGTTTATGGACTAGCGGGAGCACAGATACGCAGTATTTT. Translated, it gives CASSLWTSGSTDTQYF.

The chain links TRBV6-5 to TRBJ2-7; the D gene is possibly TRBD2 (5 bases). CDR1 and CDR2 from the germline V gene are MNHEY and SVGAGI. This CDR3 is built from 14 residues. Trimming stripped 7 bases from V and 3 bases from J, with 16 bases between. DNA of the CDR3: TGTGCCAGCAAGTTGACGGGGATCATCTACGAGCAGTACTTC. This gives the protein CASKLTGIIYEQYF.

This clone was observed a few times. J is TRBJ2-7 and V is TRBV28; 9 bases match TRBD1. V lost 5 bases, J lost 2 bases, and 7 bases stayed unmatched. The CDR3 runs 15 residues. Germline loops: CDR1 MDHEN, CDR2 SYDVKM. The CDR3 sequence is CASSLTGGRTYEQYF. The CDR3 DNA is TGTGCCAGCAGTCTTACAGGGGGCAGGACCTACGAGCAGTACTTC.

This chain links TRBV4-1 with TRBJ2-1, with D perhaps matching TRBD2 (6 bases). V was shortened by 4 bases and J by 9 bases, with 19 bases between the two germline ends. Germline-derived CDR1 and CDR2 are MGHRA and YSYEKL. The CDR3 loop spans 15 amino acids. The CDR3: CASSRWEDMSAEQFF. CDR3 coding DNA: TGCGCCAGCAGCCGCTGGGAGGATATGAGTGCTGAGCAGTTCTTC.

This chain joins TRBV5-1 and TRBJ2-7, with D uncertain. The germline V gene has CDR1 SGHRS and CDR2 YFSETQ. Trimming removed 0 bases from V and 2 bases from J, with 9 bases in between. This CDR3 contains 14 residues. The CDR3 loop reads CASSLAGLTYEQYF. In nucleotides, the CDR3 is TGCGCCAGCAGCTTGGCAGGCCTAACCTACGAGCAGTACTTC.

This clone appeared a single time. The CDR3 DNA reads TGTGCCAGCAGACTATCAGGGCAGGCTGGAAACACCATATATTTT. Its protein is CASRLSGQAGNTIYF. V and J are TRBV27 and TRBJ1-3, with a tentative D call TRBD1 (5 bases). V was cut by 6 bases and J by 2 bases, with 14 bases left in between. Germline lookup yields CDR1 MNHEY and CDR2 SMNVEV (reference sequence). The CDR3 is made up of 15 amino acids.

The V and J genes are TRBV30 and TRBJ2-7; D gene unclear. CDR1 and CDR2 (germline): GTSNPN, SVGIG (reference sequence). V lost 0 bases to trimming and J lost 5 bases, with 11 bases between them. This CDR3 has 13 amino acids. Written as DNA, the CDR3 is TGTGCCTGGAGTGTACAAGCGACGGACGAGCAGTACTTC. This encodes CAWSVQATDEQYF.

The chain links TRBV19 to TRBJ1-6; D unclear. The CDR3 runs to 16 residues. The germline V gene has CDR1 LNHDA and CDR2 SQIVND (reference sequence). Trimming removed 6 bases from V and 9 bases from J, with 21 bases in between. The DNA for the CDR3 is TGTGCCAGTAGCACCACGCGAGGGTATGCAGGTTCACCCCTCCACTTT. Amino acids: CASSTTRGYAGSPLHF.